These 24 T cell receptor beta chains came from one sample sequenced in a study of blood T cell repertoires in COVID-19. The protocol was immunoSEQ multiplex PCR, while the TCRdb copy is restricted to in-frame clones and leaves out a portion. The sample contains around 83,000 clones, 86% of which appear only once. Specimen: peripheral blood. The source of these receptors is a man in his fifties or sixties with active or convalescent COVID-19.

The chain couples TRBV18 to TRBJ2-2; 7 bases line up with TRBD2. The germline CDR1 and CDR2 sequences are KGHSH and LQKENI. The CDR3 is made up of 14 amino acids. J lost 6 bases, V lost 5 bases, and 6 bases had no gene match. CDR3 loop: CASSSEAGAGELFF. In DNA, the CDR3 is TGTGCCAGCTCATCCGAGGCGGGAGCCGGGGAGCTGTTTTTT.

This chain uses TRBV5-4 with TRBJ2-6, with D perhaps TRBD1 (6 bases). This CDR3 has 16 amino acids. Germline V CDR1 and CDR2: SGHNT, YYREEE (reference sequence). V dropped 4 bases and J dropped 1 base, with 12 bases sitting between them. The CDR3 bases are TGTGCCAGCAGCATTACAGGGCTGTCTGGGGCCAACGTCCTGACTTTC. Its translation: CASSITGLSGANVLTF.

This chain links TRBV13 with TRBJ1-1; TRBD1 agrees at 9 bases. Germline V CDR1 and CDR2: PRHDT, FYEKMQ (reference sequence). J lost 1 base, V lost 3 bases, and 3 bases had no gene match. CDR3 size: 15 residues. CDR3 sequence (DNA): TGTGCCAGCAGCTTCCCGGACAGGGGGAACACTGAAGCTTTCTTT. As protein: CASSFPDRGNTEAFF.

The chain recombines TRBV19 with TRBJ1-1; 10 bases fit TRBD1. The germline CDR1 and CDR2 sequences are LNHDA and SQIVND (reference sequence). The V and J ends lost 4 bases and 8 bases, in that order; junction bases with no gene match: 10. The CDR3 is made up of 15 amino acids. DNA of the CDR3: TGTGCCAGTAGTAAAAGACAGGGGGCCTCGACCGAAGCTTTCTTT. Protein: CASSKRQGASTEAFF.

The V call is TRBV6-2 or TRBV6-3, the J call TRBJ2-1; 9 nucleotides match TRBD2. Trimming cost V 6 bases and J 3 bases; bases outside gene matches: 3. Germline V gives CDR1 MNHEY, CDR2 SVGEGT. CDR3 length: 14 residues. DNA of the CDR3: TGTGCCAGCAGCCCTAGCGGGGACTACAATGAGCAGTTCTTC. Protein sequence: CASSPSGDYNEQFF.

The sample holds a few counts of this clone. The CDR3 protein is CASSVAAGGRGEYGYTF. CDR3 in DNA: TGTGCCAGCAGCGTAGCGGCGGGGGGCAGGGGTGAATATGGCTACACCTTC. This sequence joins TRBV9 and TRBJ1-2, with D perhaps TRBD1 (6 bases). Deletions cut 0 bases from V and 5 bases from J, with 20 bases between. Germline loops: CDR1 SGDLS, CDR2 YYNGEE. The CDR3 length is 17 residues.

The CDR3: CASSLLTGSYEQYF. The DNA for the CDR3 is TGTGCCAGCAGCTTACTAACGGGGTCCTACGAGCAGTACTTC. The J gene is TRBJ2-7, the V gene TRBV7-8; D perhaps matches TRBD2 (5 bases). Trimming stripped 2 bases from V and 1 base from J, with 9 bases between. The CDR3 sequence is 14 residues long. From germline, CDR1 is SGHVS and CDR2 FQNEAQ.

V usage is TRBV15 and J usage is TRBJ2-5, with 8 bases aligning to TRBD2. J lost 1 base, V lost 0 bases, and 13 bases had no gene match. This CDR3 is built from 19 residues. Germline V lookup: CDR1 LNHNV, CDR2 YYDKDF (reference sequence). The CDR3 reads CATSRDLRRPSGRQETQYF. The CDR3 DNA reads as TGTGCCACCAGCAGAGATCTCAGGAGGCCTAGCGGGCGCCAAGAGACCCAGTACTTC.

The chain links TRBV30 to TRBJ2-3; 8 bases match TRBD2. Germline loops: CDR1 GTSNPN, CDR2 SVGIG (reference sequence). J was trimmed by 3 bases and V by 2 bases; bases with no gene match: 10. CDR3 length: 16 amino acids. DNA of the CDR3: TGTGCCTGGAGTTTTTTGTTAGCGGGGAGGACAGATACGCAGTATTTT. Protein product: CAWSFLLAGRTDTQYF.

The rearrangement uses TRBV28 and TRBJ1-6; tentative D call: TRBD1 (5 bases). CDR3 size: 14 residues. Trimming shortened V by 10 bases and J by 8 bases, and 18 bases separated the two germline ends. Germline CDR1 reads MDHEN; CDR2 reads SYDVKM. The CDR3 loop reads CATRWDFRDSPLHF. The CDR3 coding sequence is TGTGCCACGCGGTGGGACTTTAGGGATTCACCCCTCCACTTT.

The chain combines TRBV7-8 with TRBJ2-3; D may be TRBD1 (6 bases). Looked up from germline, CDR1 is SGHVS and CDR2 is FQNEAQ. V dropped 1 base and J dropped 1 base, with 12 bases sitting between them. This CDR3 has 16 residues. CDR3 protein: CASSLVAGAGTDTQYF. The CDR3 bases are TGTGCCAGCAGCTTAGTCGCAGGGGCGGGCACAGATACGCAGTATTTT.

This sequence joins TRBV6-2 or TRBV6-3 and TRBJ2-1; D possibly corresponds to TRBD1 (6 bases). Trimming cost V 5 bases and J 12 bases, with 17 bases left between them. Germline assignment: CDR1 MNHEY and CDR2 SVGEGT. CDR3 length equals 13 residues. As DNA, the CDR3 is TGTGCCAGCAGTAACGGACAGCCTCGGGGGCAGTTCTTC. It specifies CASSNGQPRGQFF.

The chain has TRBV18 and TRBJ2-5, with D possibly matching TRBD1 (6 bases). Germline V gene data show CDR1 as KGHSH and CDR2 as LQKENI. V shed 1 base and J shed 5 bases, with 8 bases lying between them. CDR3 length equals 13 residues. CDR3 sequence: CASSPRGRETQYF. The CDR3 region has the DNA TGTGCCAGCTCACCACGGGGGCGGGAGACCCAGTACTTC.

The rearrangement links TRBV19 to TRBJ2-5, with TRBD2 identical over 8 bases. The CDR3 is 14 residues long. Germline V gives CDR1 LNHDA, CDR2 SQIVND (reference sequence). Trimming took 4 bases from V and 1 from J; bases not matched to a gene: 2. The CDR3 spells CASSKTSGQETQYF. The CDR3 DNA sequence: TGTGCCAGTAGTAAAACTAGCGGCCAAGAGACCCAGTACTTC.

V usage is TRBV15 and J usage is TRBJ2-5; D remains ambiguous. CDR1 is LNHNV, CDR2 YYDKDF, per germline (reference sequence). The CDR3 loop spans 13 amino acids. The ends were cut back, 5 bases at V and 5 bases at J, with 12 bases in the middle. This chain's CDR3 is CATSGPVVETQYF. The CDR3 DNA follows: TGTGCCACCAGCGGCCCTGTTGTTGAGACCCAGTACTTC.

This sequence joins TRBV28 and TRBJ1-3; D is possibly TRBD1 (6 bases). The CDR3 consists of 15 residues. The V and J ends lost 3 bases and 9 bases respectively, with 18 bases between them. Germline V gives CDR1 MDHEN, CDR2 SYDVKM. In DNA, the CDR3 is TGTGCCAGCAGTTTCGGGACATCCCAGGGTATCACCATATATTTT. It encodes CASSFGTSQGITIYF.

This clone was seen only a few times. The chain couples TRBV5-5 to TRBJ1-1; 10 nucleotides agree with TRBD1. The V gene's germline CDR1 is SGHKS and CDR2 YYEKEE (reference sequence). V shed 3 bases, J shed 5 bases, and the junction held 4 bases outside the gene matches. The CDR3 contains 14 residues. In DNA, the CDR3 is TGTGCCAGCAGCTGGGACAGGGGAGGGACTGAAGCTTTCTTT. Amino acid sequence: CASSWDRGGTEAFF.

V is TRBV24-1 and J is TRBJ2-2, with 10 positions matching TRBD1. The trim removed 0 bases at V and 8 bases at J, leaving 8 bases unmatched. Germline values: CDR1 KGHDR, CDR2 SFDVKD. The CDR3 has 17 amino acids. CDR3 region: CATSDLPRTGGWGELFF. CDR3 coding DNA: TGTGCCACCAGTGATTTGCCGAGGACAGGGGGTTGGGGGGAGCTGTTTTTT.

The chain couples TRBV6-5 to TRBJ1-3; 11 bases agree with TRBD1. CDR1 and CDR2 from the germline V gene are MNHEY and SVGAGI. The V gene end was trimmed by 8 bases and the J gene end by 4 bases; junction bases not matched to a gene: 1. The CDR3 has 13 residues. The CDR3 DNA reads as TGTGCCAGCTGGACAGGGGGCGGAAACACCATATATTTT. As protein: CASWTGGGNTIYF.

In this sample, this clone turned up once. The gene calls are TRBV18 and TRBJ2-1, with unresolved D. Germline CDR1 and CDR2: KGHSH and LQKENI. This CDR3 region has 11 residues. V was clipped by 3 bases and J by 5 bases, with 2 bases between them. CDR3 nucleotide sequence: TGTGCCAGCTCACCCAACAATGAGCAGTTCTTC. Encoded protein: CASSPNNEQFF.

The gene calls are TRBV14 and TRBJ2-7; TRBD1 matches at 9 bases. The V gene end was trimmed by 4 bases and the J gene end by 6 bases; junction bases not matched to a gene: 7. Germline V gene lookup returns CDR1 SGHDN and CDR2 FVKESK. The CDR3 is made up of 14 amino acids. The DNA for the CDR3 is TGTGCCAGCAGCCCCGGGACAGGGCCTCGCGAGCAGTACTTC. Translation gives CASSPGTGPREQYF.

V usage is TRBV6-5 and J usage is TRBJ2-5, with 11 bases that match TRBD1. Germline V gene data show CDR1 as MNHEY and CDR2 as SVGAGI. This CDR3 region has 16 residues. J lost 4 bases, V lost 2 bases, and 6 bases had no gene match. The CDR3 reads CASSYLRTGGGETQYF. The CDR3, as DNA: TGTGCCAGCAGTTACCTAAGGACAGGGGGCGGAGAGACCCAGTACTTC.

The gene calls are TRBV28 and TRBJ1-2, with 10 positions matching TRBD1. The CDR3 extends over 16 amino acids. Germline V gene lookup returns CDR1 MDHEN and CDR2 SYDVKM. Trimming took 2 bases from V and 4 from J; bases not matched to a gene: 7. This CDR3 is CASSLEPTGGLYGYTF. CDR3 DNA: TGTGCCAGCAGTTTAGAGCCGACAGGGGGCCTCTATGGCTACACCTTC.

The chain employs TRBV24-1 and TRBJ2-3; TRBD1 agrees at 8 bases. J gave up 2 bases and V 4 bases, and 7 bases lay outside the gene matches. The CDR3 has 16 residues. CDR1 and CDR2 from the germline V gene are KGHDR and SFDVKD. CDR3 sequence: CATSDPDRGVTDTQYF. DNA for the CDR3: TGTGCCACCAGTGACCCCGACAGGGGAGTCACAGATACGCAGTATTTT.